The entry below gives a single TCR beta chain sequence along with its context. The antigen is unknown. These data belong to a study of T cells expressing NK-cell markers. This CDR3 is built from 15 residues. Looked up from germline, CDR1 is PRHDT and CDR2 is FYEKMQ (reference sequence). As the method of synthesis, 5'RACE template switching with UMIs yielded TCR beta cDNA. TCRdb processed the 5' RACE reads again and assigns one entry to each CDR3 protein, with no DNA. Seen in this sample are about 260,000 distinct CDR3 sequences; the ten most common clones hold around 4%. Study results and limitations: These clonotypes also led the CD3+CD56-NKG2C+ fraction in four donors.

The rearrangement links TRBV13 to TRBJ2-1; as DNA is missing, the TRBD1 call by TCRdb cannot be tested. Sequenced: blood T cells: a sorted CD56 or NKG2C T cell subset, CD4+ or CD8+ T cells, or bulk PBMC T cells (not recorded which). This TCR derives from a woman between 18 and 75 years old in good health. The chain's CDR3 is CASSLFRGGGNEQFF.